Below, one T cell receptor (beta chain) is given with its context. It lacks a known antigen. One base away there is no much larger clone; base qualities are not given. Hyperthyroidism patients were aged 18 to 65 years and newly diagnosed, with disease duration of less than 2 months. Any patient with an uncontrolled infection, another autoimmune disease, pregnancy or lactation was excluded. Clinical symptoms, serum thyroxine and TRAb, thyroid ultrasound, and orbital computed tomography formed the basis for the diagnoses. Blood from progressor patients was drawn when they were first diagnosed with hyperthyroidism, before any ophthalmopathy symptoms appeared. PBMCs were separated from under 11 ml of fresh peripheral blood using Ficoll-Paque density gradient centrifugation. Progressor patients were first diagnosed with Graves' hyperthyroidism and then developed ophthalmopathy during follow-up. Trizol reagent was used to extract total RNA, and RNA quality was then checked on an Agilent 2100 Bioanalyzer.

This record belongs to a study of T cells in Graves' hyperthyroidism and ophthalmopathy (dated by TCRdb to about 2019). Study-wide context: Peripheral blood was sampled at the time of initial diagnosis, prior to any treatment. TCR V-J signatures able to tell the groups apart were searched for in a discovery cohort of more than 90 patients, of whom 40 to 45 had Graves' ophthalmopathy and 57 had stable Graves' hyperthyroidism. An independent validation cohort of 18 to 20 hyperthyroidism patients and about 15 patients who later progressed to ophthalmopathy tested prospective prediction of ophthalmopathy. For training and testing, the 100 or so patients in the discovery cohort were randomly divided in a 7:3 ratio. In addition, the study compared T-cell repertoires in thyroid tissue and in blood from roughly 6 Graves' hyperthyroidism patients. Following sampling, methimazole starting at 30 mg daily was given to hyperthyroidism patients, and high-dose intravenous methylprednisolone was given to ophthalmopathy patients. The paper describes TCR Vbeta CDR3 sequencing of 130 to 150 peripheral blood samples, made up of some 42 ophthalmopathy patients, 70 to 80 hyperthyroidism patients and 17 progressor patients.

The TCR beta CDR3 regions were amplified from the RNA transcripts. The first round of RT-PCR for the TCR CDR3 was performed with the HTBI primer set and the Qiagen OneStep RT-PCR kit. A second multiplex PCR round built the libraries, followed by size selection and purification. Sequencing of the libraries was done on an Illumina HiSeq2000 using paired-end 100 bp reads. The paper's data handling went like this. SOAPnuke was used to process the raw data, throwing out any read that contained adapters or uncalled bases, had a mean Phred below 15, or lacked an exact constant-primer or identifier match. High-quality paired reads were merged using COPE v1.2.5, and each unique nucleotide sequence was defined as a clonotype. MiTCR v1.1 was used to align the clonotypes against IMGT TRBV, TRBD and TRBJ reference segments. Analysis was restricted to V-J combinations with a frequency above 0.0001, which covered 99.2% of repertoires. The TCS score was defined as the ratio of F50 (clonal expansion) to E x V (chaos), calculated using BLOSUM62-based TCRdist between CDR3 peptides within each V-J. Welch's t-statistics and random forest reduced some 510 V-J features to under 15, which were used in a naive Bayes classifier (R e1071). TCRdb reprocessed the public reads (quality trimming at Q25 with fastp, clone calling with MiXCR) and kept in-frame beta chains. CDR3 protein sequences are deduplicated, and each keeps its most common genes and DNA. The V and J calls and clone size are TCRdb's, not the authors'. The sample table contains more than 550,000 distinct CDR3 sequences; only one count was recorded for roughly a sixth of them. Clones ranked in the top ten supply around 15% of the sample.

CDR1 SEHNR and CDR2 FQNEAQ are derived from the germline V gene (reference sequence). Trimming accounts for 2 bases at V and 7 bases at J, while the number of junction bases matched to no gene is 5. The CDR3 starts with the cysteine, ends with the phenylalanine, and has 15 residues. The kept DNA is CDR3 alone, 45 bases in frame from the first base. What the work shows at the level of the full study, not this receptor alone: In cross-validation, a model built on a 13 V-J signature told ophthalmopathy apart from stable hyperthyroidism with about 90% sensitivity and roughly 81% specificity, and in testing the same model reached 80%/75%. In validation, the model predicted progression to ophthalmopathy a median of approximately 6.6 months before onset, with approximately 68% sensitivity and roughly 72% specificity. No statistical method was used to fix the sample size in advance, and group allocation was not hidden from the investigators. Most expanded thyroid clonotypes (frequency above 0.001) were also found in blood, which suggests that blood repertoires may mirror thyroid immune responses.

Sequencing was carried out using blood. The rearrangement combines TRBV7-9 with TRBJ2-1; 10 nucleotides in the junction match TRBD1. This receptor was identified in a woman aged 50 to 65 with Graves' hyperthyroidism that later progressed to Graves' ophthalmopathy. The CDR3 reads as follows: CASSLRQGASNEQFF. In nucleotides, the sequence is TGTGCCAGCAGCTTAAGACAGGGGGCAAGTAATGAGCAGTTCTTC. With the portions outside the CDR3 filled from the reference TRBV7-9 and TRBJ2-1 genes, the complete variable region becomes DTGVSQNPRHKITKRGQNVTFRCDPISEHNRLYWYRQTLGQGPEFLTYFQNEAQLEKSRLLSDRFSAERPKGSFSTLEIQRTEQGDSAMYLCASSLRQGASNEQFFGPGTRLTVL.